This T cell receptor beta chain was found in a study of blood T cells in healthy people across ages. Whole-study context: When template switching was applied, about one barcoded beta molecule was captured per two T cells.

In this sample, this clonotype turned up a few times. Germline CDR1 LGHNA, CDR2 YSLEER. The CDR3 extends over 14 amino acids. V lost 5 bases, J lost 8 bases, and 16 bases lay in between. A second PCR, run for about 6 to 11 cycles, used a sample-barcoded 5' primer plus a J-beta primer mix. TCRdb itself ran the 5' RACE reads through MiXCR, one entry per CDR3 protein. Found here are hundreds of thousands of distinct CDR3 sequences, 20% to 25% of them singletons; the top ten hold under 9.5%. These data were also reused for a study on T cells of mothers and their children.

The gene calls are TRBV4-3 and TRBJ2-1; either TRBD1 or TRBD2 may fit D (5 bases each). The TCR was taken from a boy aged 5-17 years in good health. Sequenced sample: blood. CDR3 nucleotides: TGCGCCAGCAGCTTTACCCGGGGACCGTATGAGCAGTTCTTC. Its protein product is CASSFTRGPYEQFF.